Shown below are 9 T cell receptor beta chains from a single sample sequenced in a study of cytomegalovirus exposure and HLA in healthy donors. 13 Jbeta primers and 60 Vbeta primers were used for the PCR. TCRdb's copy holds only in-frame clones and misses some; the assay was immunoSEQ multiplex PCR. The sample comprises 150,000 or so clones, 77% of which are singletons, and around 1.7% rests with the top ten. The source material was PBMCs. The receptors here all came from a female donor in good health and CMV-seronegative.

The chain recombines TRBV5-1 with TRBJ2-3, with TRBD2 identical over 14 bases. There are 20 residues in the CDR3. Germline V gives CDR1 SGHRS, CDR2 YFSETQ. V gave up 4 bases and J gave up 1 base; unmatched junction bases: 14. This CDR3 is CASSPGLAGAPVFRTDTQYF. Written as DNA, the CDR3 is TGCGCCAGCAGCCCGGGACTAGCGGGGGCACCGGTTTTTCGCACAGATACGCAGTATTTT.

The rearrangement uses TRBV7-6 and TRBJ2-7, with 12 positions matching TRBD2. This CDR3 comprises 13 residues. V trimming: 5 bases; J trimming: 5 bases; junction bases outside the gene matches: 1. Germline lookup yields CDR1 SGHVS and CDR2 FNYEAQ. The CDR3 is CASSRLAGDEQYF. In nucleotides, the CDR3 is TGTGCCAGCAGCCGACTAGCGGGAGACGAGCAGTACTTC.

The chain carries TRBV27 and TRBJ2-4, with 8 bases lining up with TRBD1. CDR1 MNHEY and CDR2 SMNVEV come from the germline V gene (reference sequence). V lost 3 bases and J lost 3; bases outside the gene matches: 4. The CDR3 has 15 residues. This chain's CDR3 is CASSLTGEDKNIQYF. The CDR3 bases are TGTGCCAGCAGTTTGACAGGGGAGGACAAAAACATTCAGTACTTC.

V and J are TRBV5-8 and TRBJ1-2, with no clear D. The germline V gene encodes CDR1 SGHTS and CDR2 YDEGEE. Trimming cost V 3 bases and J 1 base, with 10 bases left between them. The CDR3 is 14 amino acids. The CDR3 nucleotides read TGTGCCAGCAGCTATGCCGGAGATAACTATGGCTACACCTTC. This translates into CASSYAGDNYGYTF. The full variable domain, rest sourced from reference TRBV5-8 and TRBJ1-2, is EAGVTQSPTHLIKTRGQQATLRCSPISGHTSVYWYQQALGLGLQFLLWYDEGEERNRGNFPPRFSGRQFPNYSSELNVNALELEDSALYLCASSYAGDNYGYTFGSGTRLTVV.

J is TRBJ2-7 and V is TRBV9; the D gene is possibly TRBD2 (6 bases). The CDR3 extends over 12 amino acids. Trimming shortened V by 3 bases and J by 6 bases, and 10 bases separated the two germline ends. Germline values: CDR1 SGDLS, CDR2 YYNGEE. For the CDR3, the DNA is TGTGCCAGCAGCGACGGTAGCGGCGAGCAGTACTTC. Residues: CASSDGSGEQYF.

The chain is built from TRBV7-3 and TRBJ2-3; the D gene is possibly TRBD1 (5 bases). The CDR3 is 13 amino acids. The germline V gene has CDR1 SGHTA and CDR2 FQGTGA. V was trimmed by 8 bases and J by 2 bases, leaving 11 bases between them. DNA of the CDR3: TGTGCCAGCGCACGACAGACCACAGATACGCAGTATTTT. This gives the protein CASARQTTDTQYF.

V gene TRBV5-1 combines with J gene TRBJ2-5, with 7 bases identical to TRBD2. The end of the DNA aligns better with TRBJ2-7, so the J call may be wrong. This CDR3 region has 13 residues. Germline V gene data show CDR1 as SGHRS and CDR2 as YFSETQ. The CDR3 DNA is TGCGCCACCAGGGAGGGGCTTAGCGGCGAGCAGTACTTC. Residues: CATREGLSGEQYF.

J is TRBJ2-1 and V is TRBV7-6; D perhaps matches TRBD1 (6 bases). The CDR3 loop spans 16 amino acids. The germline CDR1 and CDR2 sequences are SGHVS and FNYEAQ. The ends were cut back, 5 bases at V and 2 bases at J, with 16 bases in the middle. In DNA form, the CDR3 reads TGTGCCAGCAGCGCGAAGAGGGGACAACCCTACAATGAGCAGTTCTTC. This translates into CASSAKRGQPYNEQFF. Full variable domain (outside the CDR3, taken from reference TRBV7-6 and TRBJ2-1): GAGVSQSPRYKVTKRGQDVALRCDPISGHVSLYWYRQALGQGPEFLTYFNYEAQQDKSGLPNDRFSAERPEGSISTLTIQRTEQRDSAMYRCASSAKRGQPYNEQFFGPGTRLTVL.

This clone was counted between two and nine times. V is TRBV7-9 and J is TRBJ2-1; no definite D call. The CDR3 length is 15 residues. V dropped 5 bases and J dropped 5 bases, with 16 bases sitting between them. CDR1 SEHNR and CDR2 FQNEAQ come from the germline V gene (reference sequence). CDR3 DNA: TGTGCCAGCAGCCCTGACGGAGCGTTGAACAATGAGCAGTTCTTC. Residues: CASSPDGALNNEQFF.